Many counts were recorded for the clone carrying this T cell receptor beta chain. The antigen remains unidentified. The sample is drawn from a study of T cell repertoires in cytomegalovirus infection. Study context: Carrying CMV and the relevant HLA type showed in public TCR beta signatures.

TCRdb analysed the reads with MiXCR anew, one entry per CDR3 protein. The sample has 200,000 to 300,000 distinct CDR3 sequences, roughly 13% seen once; the top ten hold about 8.7%. The study's findings and limits: HLA-C-restricted CMV clonotypes gave the most frequent clonotype in two of eight donors.

Germline lookup yields CDR1 MNHEY and CDR2 SVGEGT. Trimming cost V 4 bases and J 1 base; bases outside gene matches: 5. The CDR3 loop spans 15 amino acids. The sequenced sample consisted of PBMCs. This TCR derives from a human donor in good health (CMV status not recorded). Some clones in this sample may be carry-over from other donors' samples. The chain carries TRBV6-2 or TRBV6-3 and TRBJ2-3, with 7 bases matching TRBD2. The chain's CDR3 is CASSSPTSGTDTQYF. The CDR3 DNA is TGTGCCAGCAGTTCCCCCACTAGCGGCACAGATACGCAGTATTTT.